These T cell receptor beta chains were read from a single sample in a study of control samples from healthy donors and cancer patients. Generated by immunoSEQ multiplex PCR, the TCRdb table keeps only in-frame clones and is missing some. The data contain some 140,000 clones, 70% to 90% of them singletons. The specimen was blood. The receptors here all came from a woman aged 25 to 45 in good health. Each CDR3 is given with its conserved first and last residue. The order of the fields is clone size, V gene, CDR3 length, D gene, J gene, CDR3 DNA, CDR3 protein. D genes are given only for firm matches. Clone size is stated in some rows and not others, as once, few, many or a class when expanded.

NA	TRBV11-2	14	NA	TRBJ2-5	TGTGCCAGCAGCTTAACCCGCTCATGGGAGACCCAGTACTTC	CASSLTRSWETQYF
NA	TRBV4-2	14	NA	TRBJ1-2	TGTGCCAGCAGCCTCCCCACGACCTCCGGGGGCTACACCTTC	CASSLPTTSGGYTF
NA	TRBV10-3	14	NA	TRBJ1-3	TGTGCCATCAGTGACGTCAACGCTGGAAACACCATATATTTT	CAISDVNAGNTIYF
NA	TRBV6-4	17	TRBD2	TRBJ2-1	TGTGCCAGCAGTGACGGGTGGGCGGGGGGCTCCTACAATGAGCAGTTCTTC	CASSDGWAGGSYNEQFF
NA	TRBV2	15	TRBD1	TRBJ1-3	TGTGCCAGCAGGGACAGGCTTAGCTCTGGAAACACCATATATTTT	CASRDRLSSGNTIYF
NA	TRBV29-1	12	NA	TRBJ1-2	TGCAGCGTTGGAGGTTACATCGACGGCTACACCTTC	CSVGGYIDGYTF
NA	TRBV18	12	NA	TRBJ2-7	TGTGCCAGCTCCCCGGAAACCTACGAGCAGTACTTC	CASSPETYEQYF
many	TRBV11-2	14	TRBD1	TRBJ1-4	TGTGCCAGCAGTCCGGACAGGGGGCATGAAAAACTGTTTTTT	CASSPDRGHEKLFF
NA	TRBV12-5	14	NA	TRBJ1-1	TGTGCTAGTGGTAAGGGACAAGGGAACACTGAAGCTTTCTTT	CASGKGQGNTEAFF
NA	TRBV5-1	17	TRBD1	TRBJ1-5	TGCGCCAGCAGAACGAATGAGGACAGGGGAAGCAATCAGCCCCAGCATTTT	CASRTNEDRGSNQPQHF
NA	TRBV10-2	14	TRBD1	TRBJ1-6	TGCGCCAGCAGTGGACAGGGATTCAATTCACCCCTCCACTTT	CASSGQGFNSPLHF
NA	TRBV5-1	18	TRBD2	TRBJ2-1	TGCGCCAGCAGCTTTTCGACTAGCGGGGGATTCATCAACAATGAGCAGTTCTTC	CASSFSTSGGFINNEQFF